The 27 T cell receptor beta chains listed next were all sequenced from one sample in a study of blood T cell repertoires in COVID-19. Profiled with immunoSEQ multiplex PCR; TCRdb holds only in-frame clones, not every one. The sample carries around 140,000 clones, 86% recorded once. Sequenced input: PBMCs or T cells enriched from blood (not recorded which). These receptors were taken from a man aged 45-65 years who had recovered from COVID-19.

This clone has more than one count but fewer than ten. The gene calls are TRBV4-3 and TRBJ1-5, with TRBD1 matching over 12 bases. The CDR3 sequence is 18 residues long. V was clipped by 3 bases and J by 5 bases; unmatched bases: 11. Germline V gives CDR1 LGHNA, CDR2 YSLEER. CDR3 protein: CASSQNLPGQGAYQPQHF. CDR3 nucleotides: TGCGCCAGCAGCCAGAATCTTCCGGGACAGGGGGCTTATCAGCCCCAGCATTTT.

This chain links TRBV6-5 with TRBJ1-2; D ambiguous. V dropped 2 bases and J dropped 1 base, with 5 bases sitting between them. The CDR3 covers 13 residues. Looked up from germline, CDR1 is MNHEY and CDR2 is SVGAGI. In nucleotides, the CDR3 is TGTGCCAGCAGTTACGGCTTTAACTATGGCTACACCTTC. Residues: CASSYGFNYGYTF.

Concerning this clone: This same CDR3 is encoded by further DNA sequences in the sample. The chain uses TRBV7-2 and TRBJ1-2; no firm D call. Trimming took off 5 bases at V and 5 bases at J, with 15 bases between the two ends. The CDR3 totals 14 residues. Germline-derived CDR1 and CDR2 are SGHTA and FQGNSA. CDR3 residues: CASSPGGSIYGYTF. The DNA of the CDR3 is TGTGCCAGCAGCCCTGGCGGGAGCATATATGGCTACACCTTC.

V usage is TRBV30 and J usage is TRBJ1-5; perhaps TRBD1 as D (5 bases). The CDR3 sequence is 16 residues long. CDR1 GTSNPN and CDR2 SVGIG come from the germline V gene (reference sequence). Trimming pared 0 bases from V and 5 bases from J, leaving 17 bases between. Here the CDR3 reads CAWSVGGVPLDQPQHF. The CDR3 DNA sequence: TGTGCCTGGAGTGTGGGGGGAGTGCCGCTTGATCAGCCCCAGCATTTT.

The chain combines TRBV15 with TRBJ1-1; D is unclear. CDR1 is LNHNV and CDR2 is YYDKDF in the germline V gene (reference sequence). V was shortened by 0 bases and J by 11 bases, with 10 bases between the two germline ends. CDR3 length: 12 residues. CDR3 nucleotide sequence: TGTGCCACCAGCAGAGATCACGTCAGGGCTTTCTTT. Its protein is CATSRDHVRAFF.

DNA of the CDR3: TGTGCCAGCAGCCACCGACAGGGGGCTAACTACGAGCAGTACTTC. It translates to CASSHRQGANYEQYF. V is TRBV11-2 and J is TRBJ2-7; 10 positions match TRBD1. The CDR3 is 15 residues long. The germline V gene encodes CDR1 SGHAT and CDR2 FQNNGV. Unmatched junction bases numbered 7, after V lost 5 bases and J lost 3 bases.

CDR3 sequence (DNA): TGTGCCAGCAGCCAATCCATCGTGGCCACTGAAGCTTTCTTT. It encodes CASSQSIVATEAFF. The V call is TRBV14, the J call TRBJ1-1, with D unresolved. Germline-derived CDR1 and CDR2 are SGHDN and FVKESK. Trimming left V 2 bases short and J 4 bases short, with 11 bases between. The CDR3 is 14 residues long.

The chain joins TRBV11-2 to TRBJ2-2, with D possibly TRBD1 on 6 matching bases. Looked up from germline, CDR1 is SGHAT and CDR2 is FQNNGV. V shed 0 bases and J shed 3 bases, with 11 bases lying between them. The CDR3 is 16 residues long. This CDR3 is CASSLEGTLDTGELFF. In DNA form, the CDR3 reads TGTGCCAGCAGCTTAGAGGGGACATTGGACACCGGGGAGCTGTTTTTT. The full variable domain, completed using reference TRBV11-2 and TRBJ2-2, is EAGVAQSPRYKIIEKRQSVAFWCNPISGHATLYWYQQILGQGPKLLIQFQNNGVVDDSQLPKDRFSAERLKGVDSTLKIQPAKLEDSAVYLCASSLEGTLDTGELFFGEGSRLTVL.

The V and J genes are TRBV18 and TRBJ2-3, with D perhaps TRBD1 (7 bases). With 2 bases removed from V and 4 bases from J, the gap between germline ends came to 10 bases. This CDR3 spans 14 amino acids. In germline, CDR1 is KGHSH, CDR2 LQKENI. The DNA of the CDR3 is TGTGCCAGCTCACCAGACAGGGAGGCAGATACGCAGTATTTT. Protein sequence: CASSPDREADTQYF.

The DNA for the CDR3 is TGTGCCAGCAGTTTAGGGTCAGGGGTCTATAATTCACCCCTCCACTTT. Amino acid sequence: CASSLGSGVYNSPLHF. The chain carries TRBV27 and TRBJ1-6, with D perhaps matching TRBD1 (6 bases). This CDR3 is built from 16 residues. Germline-derived CDR1 and CDR2 are MNHEY and SMNVEV (reference sequence). Trimming took off 2 bases at V and 3 bases at J, with 11 bases between the two ends.

The chain links TRBV30 to TRBJ2-3, with D possibly being TRBD2 (6 bases). The CDR3 is 14 residues long. V lost 2 bases and J 1 base, leaving 10 bases between the germline ends. Per the germline V gene, CDR1 is GTSNPN and CDR2 is SVGIG (reference sequence). The CDR3 coding sequence is TGTGCCTGGAGTAGGAGGGGCGGCACAGATACGCAGTATTTT. The encoded protein is CAWSRRGGTDTQYF. The complete variable domain, with remaining parts taken from reference TRBV30 and TRBJ2-3, reads SQTIHQWPATLVQPVGSPLSLECTVEGTSNPNLYWYRQAAGRGLQLLFYSVGIGQISSEVPQNLSASRPQDRQFILSSKKLLLSDSGFYLCAWSRRGGTDTQYFGPGTRLTVL.

This clone has just a few counts. The chain combines TRBV7-8 with TRBJ1-1, with 7 bases lining up with TRBD1. Germline V gene lookup returns CDR1 SGHVS and CDR2 FQNEAQ. The CDR3 is 14 residues long. The ends lost 5 bases at V and 4 bases at J; junction bases unmatched: 7. CDR3 sequence (DNA): TGTGCCAGCAGCCGACTTCAGGGGGTCACTGAAGCTTTCTTT. This encodes CASSRLQGVTEAFF.

V and J are TRBV7-2 and TRBJ2-3; maybe TRBD2 (6 bases). CDR1 SGHTA and CDR2 FQGNSA come from the germline V gene. The CDR3 spans 15 residues. V gave up 6 bases and J gave up 0 bases, with 13 bases separating them. The CDR3 nucleotides are TGTGCCAGCAGTTTCCCGGGACTTAGCACAGATACGCAGTATTTT. Encoded protein: CASSFPGLSTDTQYF.

J is TRBJ1-4 and V is TRBV6-2 or TRBV6-3, with 7 bases aligning to TRBD1. V was clipped by 0 bases and J by 14 bases; unmatched bases: 6. Germline CDR1 reads MNHEY; CDR2 reads SVGEGT. There are 13 residues in the CDR3. CDR3 amino acids: CASSYSIRGHLFF. CDR3 in DNA: TGTGCCAGCAGTTACTCGATTAGGGGGCATCTGTTTTTT.

J is TRBJ1-2 and V is TRBV18; no firm D call. The germline V and J ends were trimmed by 6 bases and 8 bases, with 28 bases remaining between them. CDR1 is KGHSH, CDR2 LQKENI, per germline. The CDR3 loop spans 17 amino acids. The CDR3 reads CASSTSNYAGGAYGYTF. CDR3 sequence (DNA): TGTGCCAGCTCCACCTCCAATTACGCCGGTGGAGCGTACGGCTACACCTTC.

This clone appeared a few times. This CDR3 is also generated by other DNA sequences in the sample. This chain connects TRBV5-1 to TRBJ1-1; 9 nucleotides line up with TRBD1. The CDR3 loop spans 14 amino acids. Trimming at V came to 3 bases and at J to 5 bases, leaving 5 bases not matched to a gene. The V gene's germline CDR1 is SGHRS and CDR2 YFSETQ. The CDR3 DNA sequence: TGCGCCAGCAGCTGGGGACAGGGCGGAACTGAAGCTTTCTTT. Translation gives CASSWGQGGTEAFF. The whole variable domain, filled in from reference TRBV5-1 and TRBJ1-1, reads KAGVTQTPRYLIKTRGQQVTLSCSPISGHRSVSWYQQTPGQGLQFLFEYFSETQRNKGNFPGRFSGRQFSNSRSEMNVSTLELGDSALYLCASSWGQGGTEAFFGQGTRLTVV.

The chain carries TRBV27 and TRBJ1-1; 7 positions match TRBD1. The germline CDR1 and CDR2 sequences are MNHEY and SMNVEV (reference sequence). The CDR3 loop spans 15 amino acids. Germline trimming cut 6 bases from V and 1 base from J; bases unmatched to any gene: 8. The chain's CDR3 is CASRITDRQNTEAFF. Written as DNA, the CDR3 is TGTGCCAGCAGAATAACGGACAGGCAGAACACTGAAGCTTTCTTT.

CDR3 region: CASRRQKAPEQYF. The CDR3 DNA follows: TGTGCCAGCAGGAGACAGAAAGCTCCGGAGCAGTACTTC. The chain joins TRBV27 to TRBJ2-7, with D perhaps TRBD1 (5 bases). Germline CDR1 reads MNHEY; CDR2 reads SMNVEV (reference sequence). V shed 6 bases and J shed 7 bases, with 16 bases lying between them. This CDR3 contains 13 residues.

The genes are TRBV5-1 and TRBJ2-1; 9 bases align to TRBD2. With V trimmed by 2 bases and J by 7 bases, 4 bases remained unmatched. The length of the CDR3 is 14 residues. Germline-derived CDR1 and CDR2 are SGHRS and YFSETQ. The CDR3 region is CASSFVAGANEQFF. CDR3 nucleotides: TGCGCCAGCAGCTTCGTAGCGGGAGCTAATGAGCAGTTCTTC.

This chain uses TRBV21-1 with TRBJ2-7; the DNA was not used to check the table's D call, TRBD2. TRBV21-1 is a pseudogene locus. This CDR3 is 15 amino acids long. CDR3 in amino acids: CASSKLGRGSYEQYF. CDR3 coding DNA: TGTGCCAGCAGCAAACTTGGGCGGGGCTCCTACGAGCAGTACTTC.

The CDR3 here is CASSPRVWDTEAFF. CDR3 nucleotides: TGTGCCAGCAGCCCCAGGGTGTGGGACACTGAAGCTTTCTTT. The chain employs TRBV2 and TRBJ1-1; a weak D match, TRBD1 (5 bases). V lost 6 bases and J 3 bases, leaving 14 bases between the germline ends. Germline V CDR1 and CDR2: SNHLY, FYNNEI. This CDR3 has 14 residues.

The chain couples TRBV19 to TRBJ1-1; the match to TRBD1 covers 8 bases. This CDR3 is 14 amino acids long. CDR1 is LNHDA, CDR2 SQIVND, per germline (reference sequence). The trim removed 7 bases at V and 1 base at J, leaving 5 bases unmatched. The CDR3 loop reads CASKTGTGNTEAFF. In nucleotides, the CDR3 is TGTGCCAGTAAAACCGGGACAGGGAACACTGAAGCTTTCTTT.

V gene TRBV19 combines with J gene TRBJ1-6, with 9 nucleotides matching TRBD1. J was trimmed by 7 bases and V by 9 bases; bases with no gene match: 10. Germline V gene data show CDR1 as LNHDA and CDR2 as SQIVND (reference sequence). This CDR3 contains 15 residues. The CDR3 bases are TGTGCCAGCGCATTTCCGGGACAGGGAAATTCACCCCTCCACTTT. Translating gives CASAFPGQGNSPLHF.

The rearrangement links TRBV6-5 to TRBJ2-3; unclear D gene. The CDR3 runs to 15 residues. Trimming left V 6 bases short and J 3 bases short, with 16 bases between. Germline V lookup: CDR1 MNHEY, CDR2 SVGAGI. This CDR3 is CASRPLSGLTDTQYF. As DNA, the CDR3 is TGTGCCAGCAGACCTCTCTCGGGTCTTACAGATACGCAGTATTTT.

On this clone itself: Sequence at one end of the junction differs from germline and may be a read error. V and J are TRBV5-4 and TRBJ2-7; 9 bases are a match to TRBD1. The germline V gene has CDR1 SGHNT and CDR2 YYREEE (reference sequence). The CDR3 is 15 amino acids. CDR3 sequence (DNA): TGTGCCAGCAGATTGGGGGGACAGGGTATTTACGAGCAGTACTTC. It is translated as CASRLGGQGIYEQYF.

The table lists this clone with a count of one. The J gene is TRBJ2-6, the V gene TRBV4-2; 8 nucleotides agree with TRBD2. The CDR3 spans 19 residues. CDR1 and CDR2 (germline): LGHNA, YNFKEQ. The V gene end was trimmed by 2 bases and the J gene end by 3 bases; junction bases not matched to a gene: 12. The CDR3 DNA follows: TGTGCCAGCAGCCAACCACCGGGAGGGGGGGCTAGTGGGGCCAACGTCCTGACTTTC. Translating it yields CASSQPPGGGASGANVLTF.

V and J are TRBV30 and TRBJ1-2; D not certain. The V end lost 4 bases, the J end lost 0 bases, and 6 bases lay between the germline ends. There are 12 residues in the CDR3. CDR1 GTSNPN and CDR2 SVGIG come from the germline V gene (reference sequence). CDR3 amino acids: CAWNSANYGYTF. Written as DNA, the CDR3 is TGTGCCTGGAACTCCGCTAACTATGGCTACACCTTC.